The clone carrying this T cell receptor (beta chain) has just a few counts. The source of the sample is a study of blood T cells in healthy people across ages. Alongside a J-beta primer mix, a sample-barcoded 5' primer served in a second PCR lasting about 7 to 11 cycles. With 12 random nucleotides, a template-switch adaptor tagged each individual cDNA molecule. Each CDR3 protein is one row after TCRdb ran MiXCR on the 5' RACE reads. Of approximately 2,000,000 distinct CDR3 sequences listed, about two fifths are singletons. This CDR3 has 12 amino acids. Between the trimmed V and J ends, which lost 5 bases and 12 bases, there was a span of 14 bases. Germline values: CDR1 SGHTA, CDR2 FQGNSA.

The V and J genes are TRBV7-2 and TRBJ2-4; TRBD1 or TRBD2 may be the D gene (6 bases each). Input material: blood. The clonotype comes from a human donor in good health. CDR3 region: CASSPNREAQYF. The CDR3 DNA is TGTGCCAGCAGCCCGAACAGGGAGGCTCAGTACTTC. Full variable domain (outside the CDR3, taken from reference TRBV7-2 and TRBJ2-4): GAGVSQSPSNKVTEKGKDVELRCDPISGHTALYWYRQSLGQGLEFLIYFQGNSAPDKSGLPSDRFSAERTGGSVSTLTIQRTQQEDSAVYLCASSPNREAQYFGAGTRLSVL.